This passage covers 19 T cell receptor beta chains from one sample sequenced in a study of shared clonotypes between healthy human individuals. Sequencing used immunoSEQ multiplex PCR; TCRdb keeps in-frame clones, though not all of them. Of about 120,000 clones in the sample, about 70% were seen once. Material: memory CD8+ T cells sorted from blood. As to subset: CD45RO+ cells pooled with CCR7-negative TemRA cells. These TCRs come from a woman aged 25 to 39 in good health.

This chain joins TRBV27 and TRBJ2-1; 7 bases agree with TRBD2. CDR3 size: 16 residues. J was trimmed by 7 bases and V by 3 bases; bases with no gene match: 12. Germline V gene lookup returns CDR1 MNHEY and CDR2 SMNVEV (reference sequence). The CDR3 sequence is CASSLNTGTTQNEQFF. CDR3 coding DNA: TGTGCCAGCAGTTTGAACACCGGGACTACCCAGAATGAGCAGTTCTTC.

This clone occurred once. This chain connects TRBV6-1 to TRBJ1-4; 9 bases are shared with TRBD1. Germline-derived CDR1 and CDR2 are MNHNS and SASEGT. V lost 4 bases, J lost 4 bases, and 1 base stayed unmatched. The CDR3 consists of 14 residues. The CDR3 protein is CASSGQGGNEKLFF. CDR3 bases: TGTGCCAGCAGTGGACAGGGGGGTAATGAAAAACTGTTTTTT.

V gene TRBV25-1 combines with J gene TRBJ2-3; weak D call: TRBD1 (6 bases). Germline CDR1 is MGHDK and CDR2 is SYGVNS. CDR3 length: 16 residues. V was shortened by 2 bases and J by 0 bases, with 12 bases between the two germline ends. CDR3 protein: CASSESNRDSTDTQYF. The CDR3 DNA is TGTGCCAGCAGTGAAAGCAACAGGGATAGCACAGATACGCAGTATTTT.

Worth noting for this clone: One end of the junction is discordant with germline, which a read error may explain. The chain carries TRBV28 and TRBJ1-5; D is unresolved. CDR3 length equals 14 residues. The germline CDR1 and CDR2 sequences are MDHEN and SYDVKM. The chain's CDR3 is CASSLVSSHQPQHF. CDR3 coding DNA: TGTGCCAGCAGTTTAGTCAGTAGCCATCAGCCCCAGCATTTT.

The chain recombines TRBV19 with TRBJ1-5; D remains unclear. V was cut by 7 bases and J by 1 base, with 14 bases left in between. CDR1 LNHDA and CDR2 SQIVND come from the germline V gene (reference sequence). CDR3 length: 15 amino acids. CDR3 region: CASNVWGSSNQPQHF. The CDR3 DNA is TGTGCCAGTAATGTTTGGGGATCCAGCAATCAGCCCCAGCATTTT.

With regard to this clone: One end of the junction fails to match germline, which may point to a read error. The chain recombines TRBV4-3 with TRBJ1-2; D gene uncertain. Germline assignment: CDR1 LGHNA and CDR2 YSLEER. CDR3 size: 13 residues. CDR3 sequence reads: CASSPGGFYGYTF. CDR3 nucleotide sequence: TGCGCCAGCAGCCCCGGTGGCTTCTATGGCTACACTTTC.

In the case of this clone: Other DNA sequences of this sample code for an identical CDR3. The chain uses TRBV4-1 and TRBJ2-1; D is undetermined. The V and J ends lost 1 base and 9 bases respectively, with 7 bases between them. Per the germline V gene, CDR1 is MGHRA and CDR2 is YSYEKL. CDR3 size: 12 residues. CDR3 in amino acids: CASSQGGIEQFF. CDR3 DNA sequence: TGCGCCAGCAGCCAAGGGGGTATTGAGCAGTTCTTC.

The rearrangement links TRBV7-8 to TRBJ2-4; D is possibly TRBD2 (5 bases). The length of the CDR3 is 13 residues. Germline CDR1 is SGHVS and CDR2 is FQNEAQ. V gave up 5 bases and J gave up 2 bases, with 7 bases separating them. This chain's CDR3 is CASSDGTKNIQYF. CDR3 DNA: TGTGCCAGCAGCGACGGGACCAAAAACATTCAGTACTTC.

This clone came up once. The chain joins TRBV30 to TRBJ1-2; D is unresolved. The CDR3 has 19 amino acids. V lost 4 bases and J 4 bases, leaving 31 bases between the germline ends. The germline gives CDR1 GTSNPN, CDR2 SVGIG (reference sequence). The CDR3 protein is CAWTPSPRSEAGQSYGYTF. The CDR3 coding sequence is TGTGCCTGGACCCCCTCGCCCCGCTCAGAGGCCGGGCAAAGCTATGGCTACACCTTC.

The chain links TRBV19 to TRBJ2-5, with no clear D. CDR3 length equals 11 residues. CDR1 and CDR2 from the germline V gene are LNHDA and SQIVND (reference sequence). With 10 bases removed from V and 4 bases from J, the gap between germline ends came to 10 bases. CDR3 residues: CATGRGETQYF. The CDR3 bases are TGTGCCACGGGCAGAGGAGAGACCCAGTACTTC.

Here the CDR3 reads CASSEYIGSGGGQETQYF. DNA of the CDR3: TGTGCCAGCAGTGAATATATTGGGTCAGGCGGCGGCCAAGAGACCCAGTACTTC. J is TRBJ2-5 and V is TRBV25-1; no reliable D call. Trimming left V 0 bases short and J 1 base short, with 18 bases between. Germline V gene data show CDR1 as MGHDK and CDR2 as SYGVNS. The CDR3 is made up of 18 amino acids. Full variable domain (missing parts from reference TRBV25-1 and TRBJ2-5): EADIYQTPRYLVIGTGKKITLECSQTMGHDKMYWYQQDPGMELHLIHYSYGVNSTEKGDLSSESTVSRIRTEHFPLTLESARPSHTSQYLCASSEYIGSGGGQETQYFGPGTRLLVL.

This clone was seen more than once but under ten times. This chain connects TRBV11-2 to TRBJ2-7, with D unresolved. This CDR3 spans 13 amino acids. Germline lookup yields CDR1 SGHAT and CDR2 FQNNGV. V lost 4 bases and J lost 6, with 13 bases in between. CDR3 sequence reads: CASSSSLASEQYF. CDR3 nucleotides: TGTGCCAGCAGCTCATCTCTCGCGTCCGAGCAGTACTTC.

The gene calls are TRBV29-1 and TRBJ2-7, with a weak D call TRBD1 (6 bases). The V gene lost 7 bases and the J gene lost 0 bases, with 19 bases spanning the gap. Germline V gene lookup returns CDR1 SQVTM and CDR2 ANQGSEA. The CDR3 has 15 amino acids. The CDR3 sequence: CSAAGQGQISYEQYF. As DNA, the CDR3 is TGCAGCGCCGCCGGGCAGGGGCAAATCTCCTACGAGCAGTACTTC.

The V and J genes are TRBV27 and TRBJ2-2; 9 positions agree with TRBD1. The germline CDR1 and CDR2 sequences are MNHEY and SMNVEV (reference sequence). This CDR3 has 16 residues. V lost 2 bases to trimming and J lost 7 bases; unmatched junction nucleotides: 8. The CDR3 loop is CASSLVLGQGVGELFF. The CDR3 bases are TGTGCCAGCAGTTTAGTTCTGGGACAGGGTGTCGGGGAGCTGTTTTTT.

The chain links TRBV27 to TRBJ2-1; 7 bases match TRBD1. Germline V gene lookup returns CDR1 MNHEY and CDR2 SMNVEV (reference sequence). The CDR3 covers 17 residues. Trimming removed 3 bases from V and 3 bases from J; junction bases left unmatched: 11. The CDR3 loop reads CASSLTPDRALYNEQFF. CDR3 coding DNA: TGTGCCAGCAGTTTGACCCCCGACAGGGCCCTCTACAATGAGCAGTTCTTC.

This rearrangement joins TRBV21-1 to TRBJ1-1; TRBD1 was called by the table and not checked on the DNA. TRBV21-1 corresponds to a pseudogene. The CDR3 consists of 18 residues. The DNA for the CDR3 is TGTGCCAGCAGCAAAGTATGGACGGACAGGATATCCGACACTGAAGCTTTCTTT. Amino acids: CASSKVWTDRISDTEAFF.

The chain couples TRBV2 to TRBJ2-7, with D perhaps given as TRBD1 or TRBD2 (6 bases each). V dropped 11 bases and J dropped 4 bases, with 15 bases sitting between them. The germline V gene has CDR1 SNHLY and CDR2 FYNNEI. CDR3 length: 12 amino acids. The CDR3 nucleotides are TGTGCCGGAGGGACATTGTCTTACGAGCAGTACTTC. Encoded protein: CAGGTLSYEQYF.

The chain joins TRBV4-1 to TRBJ1-2, with D possibly TRBD1 on 5 matching bases. CDR3 length: 17 residues. From germline, CDR1 is MGHRA and CDR2 YSYEKL. Trimming left V 0 bases short and J 4 bases short, with 18 bases between. DNA of the CDR3: TGCGCCAGCAGCCAAGATGCGGGACCTAATACCGGCTATGGCTACACCTTC. Translated: CASSQDAGPNTGYGYTF.

The chain carries TRBV27 and TRBJ1-5; D remains unclear. V lost 4 bases and J 5 bases, leaving 9 bases between the germline ends. The CDR3 contains 13 residues. Germline assignment: CDR1 MNHEY and CDR2 SMNVEV (reference sequence). The CDR3 reads CASSWEFHQPQHF. The DNA of the CDR3 is TGTGCCAGCAGTTGGGAATTTCATCAGCCCCAGCATTTT.